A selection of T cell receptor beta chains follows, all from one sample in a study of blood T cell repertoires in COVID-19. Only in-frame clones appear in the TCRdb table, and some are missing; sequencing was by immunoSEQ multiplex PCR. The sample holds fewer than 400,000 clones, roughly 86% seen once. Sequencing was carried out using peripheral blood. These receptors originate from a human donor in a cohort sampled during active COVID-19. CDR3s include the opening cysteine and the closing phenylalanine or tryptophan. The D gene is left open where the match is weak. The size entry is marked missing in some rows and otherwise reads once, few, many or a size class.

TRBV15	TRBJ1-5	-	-	CATSGGLWGNQPQHF	TGTGCCACCAGCGGCGGCCTGTGGGGCAATCAGCCCCAGCATTTT
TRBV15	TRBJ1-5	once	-	CATSRAGVQPQHF	TGTGCCACCAGCAGAGCAGGGGTTCAGCCCCAGCATTTT
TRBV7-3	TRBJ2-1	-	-	CASSLNRYNEQFF	TGTGCCAGCAGCTTAAATCGTTACAATGAGCAGTTCTTC
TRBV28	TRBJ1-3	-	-	CASSLWQGNSGNTIYF	TGTGCCAGCAGTTTATGGCAGGGTAACTCTGGAAACACCATATATTTT
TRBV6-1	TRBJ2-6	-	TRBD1	CASSEITGGAGANVLTF	TGTGCCAGCAGTGAGATAACAGGGGGCGCTGGGGCCAACGTCCTGACTTTC
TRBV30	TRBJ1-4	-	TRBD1	CAWSLGTVEKLFF	TGTGCCTGGAGTCTCGGGACAGTTGAAAAACTGTTTTTT
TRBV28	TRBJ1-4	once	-	CASSLSPPRKYEKLFF	TGTGCCAGCAGTTTATCACCCCCCAGAAAATATGAAAAACTGTTTTTT
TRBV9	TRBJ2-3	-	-	CASSPLSSTDTQYF	TGTGCCAGCAGCCCCCTTTCCAGCACAGATACGCAGTATTTT
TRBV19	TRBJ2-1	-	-	CASKWSARHNEQFF	TGTGCCAGTAAATGGAGCGCGAGGCACAATGAGCAGTTCTTC
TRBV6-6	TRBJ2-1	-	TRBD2	CASSYLLAGYNEQFF	TGTGCCAGCAGTTACTTACTAGCGGGGTACAATGAGCAGTTCTTC
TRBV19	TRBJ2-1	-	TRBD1	CASSHSSGQAYNEQFF	TGTGCCAGTAGTCATAGTTCGGGACAGGCGTACAATGAGCAGTTCTTC
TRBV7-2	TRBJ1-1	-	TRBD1	CASSRTGMNTEAFF	TGTGCCAGCAGCAGGACAGGTATGAACACTGAAGCTTTCTTT
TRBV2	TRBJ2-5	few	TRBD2	CASSEKGLAGSSETQYF	TGTGCCAGCAGTGAAAAGGGGCTAGCGGGGTCGTCAGAGACCCAGTACTTC
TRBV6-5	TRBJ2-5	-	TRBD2	CASSRPSGQETQYF	TGTGCCAGCAGTCGGCCTAGCGGGCAAGAGACCCAGTACTTC